A selection of T cell receptor beta chains follows, all from one sample in a study of blood T cell repertoires in COVID-19. Some clones are missing from TCRdb's copy, which holds only in-frame ones; the method was immunoSEQ multiplex PCR. The sample yields approximately 160,000 clones, approximately 87% seen once. Input material: peripheral blood. These receptors were collected from a woman in her seventies with acute or convalescent COVID-19. CDR3s include the opening cysteine and the closing phenylalanine or tryptophan. A D gene is named only where the DNA matches it firmly. Expanded clones get a size class; other rows say once, few or many, or leave the size out.

v_call,clone_size,j_call,d_call,cdr3_length,cdr3_nt,cdr3_aa
TRBV10-3,NA,TRBJ1-6,NA,14,TGTGCCACCCGACTTCGCCGAGCGGATTCACCCCTCCACTTT,CATRLRRADSPLHF
TRBV7-8,NA,TRBJ1-2,NA,14,TGTGCCAGCAGCTTAGTGGGGGCGGCAGCTGGCTACACCTTC,CASSLVGAAAGYTF
TRBV28,NA,TRBJ1-6,NA,14,TGTGCCAGCAACGGAGGGGCTGTCAATTCACCCCTCCACTTT,CASNGGAVNSPLHF
TRBV5-4,few,TRBJ1-2,NA,15,TGTGCCAGCAGCTTGTTGGGGGAGGAGGACTATGGCTACACCTTC,CASSLLGEEDYGYTF
TRBV20-1,NA,TRBJ1-1,NA,10,TGCAGTGTGGGGGCAACTGAAGCTTTCTTT,CSVGATEAFF
TRBV7-2,NA,TRBJ2-5,NA,11,TGTGCCAGCAGCTTTTCTCAGACCCAGTACTTC,CASSFSQTQYF
TRBV9,NA,TRBJ1-6,NA,15,TGTGCCAGCAGCGTAGGGAGAGATAGGGGGGGACCCCTCCACTTT,CASSVGRDRGGPLHF
TRBV2,NA,TRBJ1-5,NA,12,TGTGCCAGCAGAGCTGGAGAACAGCCCCAGCATTTT,CASRAGEQPQHF
TRBV7-2,NA,TRBJ2-7,TRBD2,13,TGTGCCAGCAGCTTTACTAGCGGTAACGAGCAGTACTTC,CASSFTSGNEQYF
TRBV7-6,NA,TRBJ1-3,NA,14,TGTGCCAGCAGCCTCGGGACTGTTCTCAACACCATATATTTT,CASSLGTVLNTIYF
TRBV19,NA,TRBJ2-1,NA,15,TGTGCCAGTAGTAGGGAGACTTTCTCCTACAATGAGCAGTTCTTC,CASSRETFSYNEQFF
TRBV5-8,NA,TRBJ1-3,NA,14,TGTGCCAGCAGCTTCCCAGGGGTCGGAAACACCATATATTTT,CASSFPGVGNTIYF
TRBV5-1,NA,TRBJ2-7,TRBD1,14,TGCGCCAGCAGCTTGGCTGACAGGGTTCACGAGCAGTACTTC,CASSLADRVHEQYF
TRBV28,NA,TRBJ2-2,TRBD1,16,TGTGCCAGCAGTTACGCAGGGACAGTGAACACCGGGGAGCTGTTTTTT,CASSYAGTVNTGELFF
TRBV7-8,NA,TRBJ2-5,TRBD1,15,TGTGCCAGCAGCTCGTTGGACAGGGGGCGCGGGACCCAGTACTTC,CASSSLDRGRGTQYF
TRBV6-6,NA,TRBJ2-2,NA,12,TGTGCCAGCAGTTTTTCCTCCGGGGAGCTGTTTTTT,CASSFSSGELFF
TRBV12-1,NA,TRBJ2-3,NA,14,TGTGCCAGCAGCAGGACTAGCGGGACAGATACGCAGTATTTT,CASSRTSGTDTQYF
TRBV6-5,NA,TRBJ1-1,NA,14,TGTGCCAGCAATCCCGGGACAACCAACACTGAAGCTTTCTTT,CASNPGTTNTEAFF
TRBV9,NA,TRBJ2-7,TRBD2,14,TGTGCCAGCAGCTCCTCGGGGGGACCCTACGAGCAGTACTTC,CASSSSGGPYEQYF
TRBV4-1,NA,TRBJ1-3,TRBD1,18,TGCGCCAGCAGCTTCATCATCGGACAGGGGGGGCTTCGAAACACCATATATTTT,CASSFIIGQGGLRNTIYF
TRBV7-9,NA,TRBJ1-2,TRBD1,16,TGTGCCAGCAGCCAGTCCCTCCGGGACAGCCTCTATGGCTACACCTTC,CASSQSLRDSLYGYTF
TRBV7-2,NA,TRBJ1-1,TRBD1,14,TGTGCCAGCAGCCGGACAGGTGATGGCACTGAAGCTTTCTTT,CASSRTGDGTEAFF
TRBV30,NA,TRBJ1-2,TRBD1,15,TGTGCCCGCTCCAATACGGGACAGCTTAACTATGGCTACACCTTC,CARSNTGQLNYGYTF
TRBV5-6,NA,TRBJ2-2,NA,16,TGTGCCAGCAGCTTGATTAGGGTCGGGAGCGGTGGGGAGCTGTTTTTT,CASSLIRVGSGGELFF
TRBV7-9,NA,TRBJ2-1,TRBD2,17,TGTGCCAGCAGCTCCCCCGTAGGTAGCGGGATCACCGATGAGCAGTTCTTC,CASSSPVGSGITDEQFF
TRBV7-9,NA,TRBJ1-2,TRBD1,14,TGTGCCAGCAGCCCCCGCAGGGGGGCGGGAGGCTACACCTTC,CASSPRRGAGGYTF
TRBV5-5,NA,TRBJ2-1,NA,15,TGTGCCAGCAGCATTGGCGGGGGCGCGCACAATGAGCAGTTCTTC,CASSIGGGAHNEQFF
TRBV6-5,few,TRBJ1-2,TRBD1,13,TGTGCCAGCAGGGTCGGACAGGGACGTGGCTACACCTTC,CASRVGQGRGYTF
TRBV3-1/TRBV3-2,few,TRBJ2-5,TRBD1,18,TGTGCCAGCAGCCAAGTGGGTCTCCAACAGGGGATTGAGGAGACCCAGTACTTC,CASSQVGLQQGIEETQYF
TRBV5-1,NA,TRBJ2-1,TRBD2,14,TGCGCCAGCAGCTCAGGACTAGCGGGAGATGAGCAGTTCTTC,CASSSGLAGDEQFF
TRBV18,NA,TRBJ2-2,TRBD1,13,TGTGCCAGCTCACGACAGGGAACCGGGGAGCTGTTTTTT,CASSRQGTGELFF
TRBV7-2,NA,TRBJ2-2,TRBD1,18,TGTGCCAGCAGCCCAGCGCGAGGGACAGGGATTAACACCGGGGAGCTGTTTTTT,CASSPARGTGINTGELFF
TRBV14,NA,TRBJ1-4,NA,15,TGTGCCAGCAGCCAACGCCTCACTAAGGGGGAAAAACTGTTTTTT,CASSQRLTKGEKLFF
TRBV20-1,NA,TRBJ1-4,NA,13,TGCAGTGCTAGTAACAGTCCTGATGAAAAACTGTTTTTT,CSASNSPDEKLFF
TRBV6-5,NA,TRBJ2-7,TRBD1,15,TGTGCCAGCAGCCGTGACAGGGGTTCCGGGTACGAGCAGTACTTC,CASSRDRGSGYEQYF
TRBV11-2,NA,TRBJ1-4,TRBD1,13,TGTGCCAGCAGTCGCGACAGGGACGAAAAACTGTTTTTT,CASSRDRDEKLFF
TRBV4-1,NA,TRBJ1-4,NA,15,TGCGCCAGCAGCCAAGCGACAACAACTAATGAAAAACTGTTTTTT,CASSQATTTNEKLFF
TRBV7-2,NA,TRBJ2-3,TRBD2,14,TGTGCCAGCAGCTTAGAGGGTAGCGGGAGAATAACGTATTTT,CASSLEGSGRITYF
TRBV4-2,NA,TRBJ2-1,TRBD1,15,TGTGCCAGCAGCCACGGGACAGGGCTCGGGGATGAGCAGTTCTTC,CASSHGTGLGDEQFF
TRBV29-1,NA,TRBJ1-1,NA,13,TGCAGCGTCGTGGACACTCAGAACACTGAAGCTTTCTTT,CSVVDTQNTEAFF
TRBV20-1,NA,TRBJ2-1,TRBD2,15,TGCAGTGCTAGTGGTAGCGGGACGTCCTACAATGAGCAGTTCTTC,CSASGSGTSYNEQFF
TRBV2,once,TRBJ2-5,NA,14,TGTGCCAGCAAAATGAGAGGACTCCAAGAGACCCAGTACTTC,CASKMRGLQETQYF
TRBV2,NA,TRBJ1-2,TRBD1,14,TGTGCCAGCAGTGAAGCGGGACAGATCTATGGCTACACCTTC,CASSEAGQIYGYTF
TRBV4-3,NA,TRBJ1-2,TRBD1,17,TGCGCCAGCAGCCGAGAATATACAGGGGCCCCTAACTATGGCTACACCTTC,CASSREYTGAPNYGYTF
TRBV2,NA,TRBJ2-7,TRBD2,14,TGTGCCAGCAGTACTAGCGGGAAGGGTAACGAGCAGTACTTC,CASSTSGKGNEQYF
TRBV6-1,NA,TRBJ2-7,NA,12,TGTGCCAGCAGTGAGTCGGTTGACGAGCAGTACTTC,CASSESVDEQYF
TRBV20-1,NA,TRBJ1-4,TRBD1,15,TGCAGTGCTAGTGGGATACAGGGGGCACGTGAAAAACTGTTTTTT,CSASGIQGAREKLFF
TRBV3-1/TRBV3-2,NA,TRBJ2-2,NA,16,TGTGCCAGCAGCCCTCCACTAGCCGTTGTCACCGGGGAGCTGTTTTTT,CASSPPLAVVTGELFF
TRBV7-9,NA,TRBJ1-6,NA,12,TGTGCCAGCAGCTTAGACTTTTCACCCCTCCACTTT,CASSLDFSPLHF
TRBV6-6,NA,TRBJ2-7,TRBD1,15,TGTGCCAGCAGTGCCGCCGGGACAGGGACCAACGAGCAGTACTTC,CASSAAGTGTNEQYF